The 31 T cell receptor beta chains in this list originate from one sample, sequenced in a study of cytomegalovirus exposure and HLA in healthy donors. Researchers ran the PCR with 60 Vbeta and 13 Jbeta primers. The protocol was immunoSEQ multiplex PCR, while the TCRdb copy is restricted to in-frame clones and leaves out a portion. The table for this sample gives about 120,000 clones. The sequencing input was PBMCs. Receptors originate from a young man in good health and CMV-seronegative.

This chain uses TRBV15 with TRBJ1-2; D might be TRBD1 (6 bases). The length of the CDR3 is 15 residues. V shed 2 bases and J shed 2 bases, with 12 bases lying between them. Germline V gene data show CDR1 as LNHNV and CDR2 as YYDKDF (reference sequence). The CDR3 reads CATSRRDTVNYGYTF. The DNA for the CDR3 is TGTGCCACCAGCAGACGGGACACAGTAAACTATGGCTACACCTTC.

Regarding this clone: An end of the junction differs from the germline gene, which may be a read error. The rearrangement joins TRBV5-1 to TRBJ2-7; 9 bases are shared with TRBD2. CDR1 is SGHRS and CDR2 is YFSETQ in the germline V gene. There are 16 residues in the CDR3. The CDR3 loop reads CASRPFGSSGKDEQHF. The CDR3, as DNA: TGCGCCAGCAGGCCTTTTGGGTCTAGCGGGAAGGATGAGCAGCACTTC.

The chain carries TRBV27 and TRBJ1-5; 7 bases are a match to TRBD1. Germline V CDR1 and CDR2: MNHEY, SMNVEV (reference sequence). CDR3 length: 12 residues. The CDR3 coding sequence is TGTGCGAGTGGGACAGTCAATCAGCCCCAGCATTTT. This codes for CASGTVNQPQHF.

CDR3: CASSPRTGGYNEQFF. CDR3 DNA: TGTGCCAGTAGTCCGCGGACAGGGGGATACAATGAGCAGTTCTTC. The rearrangement links TRBV19 to TRBJ2-1; TRBD1 aligns across 10 bases. CDR1 LNHDA and CDR2 SQIVND come from the germline V gene (reference sequence). Unmatched junction bases numbered 5, after V lost 5 bases and J lost 4 bases. The CDR3 length is 15 residues.

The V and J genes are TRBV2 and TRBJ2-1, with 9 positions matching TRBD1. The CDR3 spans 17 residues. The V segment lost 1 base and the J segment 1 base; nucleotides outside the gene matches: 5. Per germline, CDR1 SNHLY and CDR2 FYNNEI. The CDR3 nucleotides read TGTGCCAGCAGTGAAGATGGGACAGGGCGGTCCTACAATGAGCAGTTCTTC. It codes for CASSEDGTGRSYNEQFF.

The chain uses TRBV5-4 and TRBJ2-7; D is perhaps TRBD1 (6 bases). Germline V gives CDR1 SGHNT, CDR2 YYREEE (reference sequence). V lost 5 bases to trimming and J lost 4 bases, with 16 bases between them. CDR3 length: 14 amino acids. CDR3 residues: CASRLFGQSYEQYF. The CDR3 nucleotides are TGTGCCAGCAGACTCTTCGGACAGTCTTACGAGCAGTACTTC.

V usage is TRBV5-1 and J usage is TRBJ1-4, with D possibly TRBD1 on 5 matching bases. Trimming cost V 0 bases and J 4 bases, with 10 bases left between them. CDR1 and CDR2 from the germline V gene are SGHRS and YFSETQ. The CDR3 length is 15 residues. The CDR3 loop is CASSLGDSINEKLFF. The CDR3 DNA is TGCGCCAGCAGCTTGGGTGACAGCATTAATGAAAAACTGTTTTTT.

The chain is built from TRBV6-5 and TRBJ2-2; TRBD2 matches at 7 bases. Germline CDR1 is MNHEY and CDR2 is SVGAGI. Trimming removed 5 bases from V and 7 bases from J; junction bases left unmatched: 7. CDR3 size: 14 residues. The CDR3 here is CASSNGLVVGELFF. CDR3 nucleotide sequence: TGTGCCAGCAGTAACGGACTAGTCGTCGGGGAGCTGTTTTTT.

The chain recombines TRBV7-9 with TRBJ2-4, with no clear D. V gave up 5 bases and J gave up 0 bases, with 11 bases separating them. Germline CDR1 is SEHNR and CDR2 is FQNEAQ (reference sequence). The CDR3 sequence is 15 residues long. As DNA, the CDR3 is TGTGCCAGCAGCGCTAGAGATTTAGCCAAAAACATTCAGTACTTC. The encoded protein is CASSARDLAKNIQYF.

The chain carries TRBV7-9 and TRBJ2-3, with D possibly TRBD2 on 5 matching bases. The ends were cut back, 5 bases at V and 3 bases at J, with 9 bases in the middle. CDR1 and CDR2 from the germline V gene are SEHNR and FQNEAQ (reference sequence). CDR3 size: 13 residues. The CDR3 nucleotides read TGTGCCAGCAGCCCCGGCGGGACAGATACGCAGTATTTT. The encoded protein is CASSPGGTDTQYF.

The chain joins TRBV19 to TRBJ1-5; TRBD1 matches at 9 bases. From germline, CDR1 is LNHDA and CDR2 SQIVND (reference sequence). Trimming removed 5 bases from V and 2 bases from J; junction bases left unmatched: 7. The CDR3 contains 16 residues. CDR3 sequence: CASSLSDRGRNQPQHF. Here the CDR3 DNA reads TGTGCCAGTAGTCTTTCGGACAGGGGACGCAATCAGCCCCAGCATTTT.

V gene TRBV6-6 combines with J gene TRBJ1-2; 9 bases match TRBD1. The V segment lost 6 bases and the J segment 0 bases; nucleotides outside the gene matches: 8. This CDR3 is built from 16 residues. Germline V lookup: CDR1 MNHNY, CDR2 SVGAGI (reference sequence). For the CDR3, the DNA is TGTGCCAGCAGATCCCCGACAGGGGGGACTAACTATGGCTACACCTTC. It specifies CASRSPTGGTNYGYTF.

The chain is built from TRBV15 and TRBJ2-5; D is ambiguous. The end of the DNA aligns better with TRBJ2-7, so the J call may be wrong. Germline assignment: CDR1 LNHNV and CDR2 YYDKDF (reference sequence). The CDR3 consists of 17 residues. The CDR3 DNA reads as TGTGCCACCAGCAGAGATCTGAAGTCTTCGGCAGGCTACGAGCAGTACTTC. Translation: CATSRDLKSSAGYEQYF.

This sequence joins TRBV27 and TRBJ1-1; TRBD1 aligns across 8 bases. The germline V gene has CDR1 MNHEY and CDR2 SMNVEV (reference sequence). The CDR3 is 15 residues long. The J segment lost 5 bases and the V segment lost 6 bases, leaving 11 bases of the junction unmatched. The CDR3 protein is CASSLMTGVGTEAFF. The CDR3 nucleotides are TGTGCCAGCAGCCTAATGACAGGGGTTGGAACTGAAGCTTTCTTT.

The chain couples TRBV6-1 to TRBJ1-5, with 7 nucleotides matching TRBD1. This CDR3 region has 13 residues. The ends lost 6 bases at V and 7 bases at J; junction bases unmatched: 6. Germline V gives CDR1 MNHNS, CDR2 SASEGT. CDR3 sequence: CASRDRAGQPQHF. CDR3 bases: TGTGCCAGCAGAGACAGGGCTGGCCAGCCCCAGCATTTT.

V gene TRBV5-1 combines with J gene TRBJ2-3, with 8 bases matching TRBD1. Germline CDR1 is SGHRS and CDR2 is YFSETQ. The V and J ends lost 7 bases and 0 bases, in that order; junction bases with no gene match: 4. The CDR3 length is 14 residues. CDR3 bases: TGCGCCAGCGAGAGGACAGGGAGCACAGATACGCAGTATTTT. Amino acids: CASERTGSTDTQYF.

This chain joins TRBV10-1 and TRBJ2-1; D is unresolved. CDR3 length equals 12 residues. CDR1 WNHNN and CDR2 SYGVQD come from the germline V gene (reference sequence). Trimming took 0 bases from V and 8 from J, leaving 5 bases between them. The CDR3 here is CASSESPDEQFF. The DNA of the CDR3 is TGCGCCAGCAGTGAGTCTCCGGATGAGCAGTTCTTC.

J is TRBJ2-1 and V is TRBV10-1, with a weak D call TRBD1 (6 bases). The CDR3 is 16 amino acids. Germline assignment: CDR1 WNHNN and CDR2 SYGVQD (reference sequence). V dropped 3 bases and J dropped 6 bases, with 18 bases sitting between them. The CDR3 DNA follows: TGCGCCAGCAGTGAAACTCTCGTGGGGGCCGGCAATGAGCAGTTCTTC. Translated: CASSETLVGAGNEQFF.

CDR3 DNA: TGCAGCGCGTCAACAGGGAACTATGGCTACACCTTC. Protein sequence: CSASTGNYGYTF. The chain has TRBV29-1 and TRBJ1-2, with D possibly being TRBD1 (6 bases). Germline CDR1 reads SQVTM; CDR2 reads ANQGSEA. This CDR3 contains 12 residues. V was clipped by 7 bases and J by 2 bases, with 11 bases between them.

DNA of the CDR3: TGTGCCAGCAGCCAAGATCGGGGGAGGCACTCTGGGGCCAACGTCCTGACTTTC. The encoded protein is CASSQDRGRHSGANVLTF. V gene TRBV14 combines with J gene TRBJ2-6, with D possibly being TRBD2 (6 bases). The V gene's germline CDR1 is SGHDN and CDR2 FVKESK. The CDR3 is 18 residues long. V lost 0 bases to trimming and J lost 0 bases, with 12 bases between them. The entire variable domain, with the rest obtained from reference TRBV14 and TRBJ2-6, is as follows: EAGVTQFPSHSVIEKGQTVTLRCDPISGHDNLYWYRRVMGKEIKFLLHFVKESKQDESGMPNNRFLAERTGGTYSTLKVQPAELEDSGVYFCASSQDRGRHSGANVLTFGAGSRLTVL.

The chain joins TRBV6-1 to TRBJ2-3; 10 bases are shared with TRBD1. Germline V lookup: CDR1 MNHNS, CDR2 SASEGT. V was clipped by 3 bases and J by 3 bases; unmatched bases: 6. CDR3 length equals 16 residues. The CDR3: CASSDLGTGVTDTQYF. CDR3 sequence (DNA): TGTGCCAGCAGTGATTTAGGGACAGGGGTAACAGATACGCAGTATTTT.

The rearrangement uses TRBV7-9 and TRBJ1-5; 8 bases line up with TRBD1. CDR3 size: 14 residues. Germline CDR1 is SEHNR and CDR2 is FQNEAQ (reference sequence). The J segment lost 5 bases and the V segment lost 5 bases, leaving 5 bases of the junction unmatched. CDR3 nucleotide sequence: TGTGCCAGCAGCCTAGGACAGGGCGATCAGCCCCAGCATTTT. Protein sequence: CASSLGQGDQPQHF.

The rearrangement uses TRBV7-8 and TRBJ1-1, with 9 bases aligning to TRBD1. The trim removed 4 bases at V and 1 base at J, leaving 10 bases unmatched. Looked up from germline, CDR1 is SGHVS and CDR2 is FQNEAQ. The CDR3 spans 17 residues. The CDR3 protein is CASSSTGQGGRNTEAFF. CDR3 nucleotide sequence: TGTGCCAGCAGCTCTACGGGACAGGGCGGTAGGAACACTGAAGCTTTCTTT. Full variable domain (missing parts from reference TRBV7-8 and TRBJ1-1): GAGVSQSPRYKVAKRGQDVALRCDPISGHVSLFWYQQALGQGPEFLTYFQNEAQLDKSGLPSDRFFAERPEGSVSTLKIQRTQQEDSAVYLCASSSTGQGGRNTEAFFGQGTRLTVV.

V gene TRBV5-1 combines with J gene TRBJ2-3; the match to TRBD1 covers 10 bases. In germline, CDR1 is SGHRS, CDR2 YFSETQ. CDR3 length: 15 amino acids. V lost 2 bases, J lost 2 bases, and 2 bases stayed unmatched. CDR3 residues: CASSFDRGLTDTQYF. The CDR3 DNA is TGCGCCAGCAGCTTCGACAGGGGGCTCACAGATACGCAGTATTTT.

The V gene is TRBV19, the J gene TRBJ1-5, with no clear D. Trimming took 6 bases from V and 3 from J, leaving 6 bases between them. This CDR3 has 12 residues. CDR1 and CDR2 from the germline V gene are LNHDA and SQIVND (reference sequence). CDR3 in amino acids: CASRPHNQPQHF. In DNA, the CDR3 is TGTGCCAGTAGACCACACAATCAGCCCCAGCATTTT.

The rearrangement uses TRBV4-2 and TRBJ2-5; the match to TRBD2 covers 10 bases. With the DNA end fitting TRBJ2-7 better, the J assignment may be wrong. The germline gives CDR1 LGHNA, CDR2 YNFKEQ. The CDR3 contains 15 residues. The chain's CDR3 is CASSRFSGGTYEQYF. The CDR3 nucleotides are TGTGCCAGCAGCCGCTTTAGCGGGGGGACTTACGAGCAGTACTTC.

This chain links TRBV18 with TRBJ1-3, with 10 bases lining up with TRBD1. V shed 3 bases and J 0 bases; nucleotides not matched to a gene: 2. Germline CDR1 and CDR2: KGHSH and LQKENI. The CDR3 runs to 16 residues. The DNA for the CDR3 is TGTGCCAGCTCACCTGGGACAGGGGCCTCTGGAAACACCATATATTTT. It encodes CASSPGTGASGNTIYF.

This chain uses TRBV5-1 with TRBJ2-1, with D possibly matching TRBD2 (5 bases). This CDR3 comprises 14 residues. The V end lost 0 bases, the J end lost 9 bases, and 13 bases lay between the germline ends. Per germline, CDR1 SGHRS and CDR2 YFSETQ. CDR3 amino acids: CASSLDLQRGEQFF. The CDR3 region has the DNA TGCGCCAGCAGCTTGGACCTCCAACGGGGTGAGCAGTTCTTC.

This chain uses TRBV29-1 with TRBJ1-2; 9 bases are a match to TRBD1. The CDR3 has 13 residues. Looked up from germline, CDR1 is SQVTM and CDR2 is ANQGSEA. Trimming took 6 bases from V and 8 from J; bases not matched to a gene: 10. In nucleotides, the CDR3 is TGCAGCGTACCCTTCCGACAGGGGGACGGCTACACCTTC. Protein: CSVPFRQGDGYTF.

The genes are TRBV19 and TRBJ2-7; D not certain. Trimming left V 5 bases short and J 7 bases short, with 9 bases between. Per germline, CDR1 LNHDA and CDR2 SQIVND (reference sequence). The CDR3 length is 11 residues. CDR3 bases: TGTGCCAGTAGTTTCAAAGCGGAGCAGTACTTC. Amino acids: CASSFKAEQYF.

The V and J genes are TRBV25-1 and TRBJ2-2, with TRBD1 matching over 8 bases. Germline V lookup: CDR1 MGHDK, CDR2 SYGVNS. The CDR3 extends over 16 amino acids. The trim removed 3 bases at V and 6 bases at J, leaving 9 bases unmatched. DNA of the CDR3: TGTGCCAGCAGTGAGACCTCAGGGGGCAAGGCCGGGGAGCTGTTTTTT. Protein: CASSETSGGKAGELFF.